This entry is about one T cell receptor beta chain. This clone's antigen is unknown. Base-call qualities are not available, and no considerably larger clone is one nucleotide away. The sample comes from a study of blood T cell repertoires in COVID-19 (dated by TCRdb to about 2020). Study-wide context: The collaborator samples originated in the United States, Italy and Spain and spanned the acute and convalescent phases of COVID-19. The repertoires were released in a freely available public database intended as a resource for research on the immune response to SARS-CoV-2. Samples were obtained from the ongoing ImmuneRACE study (first 160 participants) and from roughly 1,300 subjects provided by 6 global collaborators. The material from the prospective study consisted of cDNA or gDNA derived from T cells, B-cell-depleted T cells, or PBMCs. A de-identified subject ID, COVID-19 status, age in years and sex were almost always included in the sample metadata. The dataset comprised deeply sampled blood TCRbeta repertoires from subjects exposed to, actively infected with, or recovered from COVID-19. Where available, HLA class I and class II types were obtained from metadata supplied by the sample provider rather than from assay-based typing.

The collaborating institutions used their own protocols to collect whole blood in K2EDTA tubes. For TCRbeta analysis, collaborators shipped samples as frozen whole blood, isolated PBMCs, or DNA extracted from either of those sample types. V loses 7 bases at its end and J loses 6 bases; junction bases beyond the gene matches: 5. The CDR3, from cysteine to phenylalanine, totals 11 residues. Only the CDR3 part of the read is kept: 33 bases, read in frame from the first base. The germline V gene specifies SQVTM as CDR1 and ANQGSEA as CDR2. Points the paper makes about the study in general: The quantity of clinical and demographic metadata differed by source and by participant and was supplied without curation.

The immunoSEQ Assay, a bias-controlled multiplex PCR, was used to amplify TCRbeta CDR3 regions from genomic DNA. Concerning the study's data processing: The number of nucleated cells in each sample was estimated by amplification of reference gene primers within the assay. Sequence reads were collapsed and filtered to measure the absolute abundance of every unique TCRbeta CDR3 rearrangement. For each sample, productive Simpson clonality was calculated by taking the square root of Simpson's diversity index across productive rearrangements. This is the immuneACCESS table as TCRdb keeps it, with only in-frame sequences that have V and J called. A part of the clones is gone; compared with another copy, unresolved V genes explain less than half, and the rest is unexplained. The V and J calls and clone size are taken from that table; D and trimming were inferred from the DNA. This sample lists over 85,000 clones; 82% were detected once. In total, the top ten clones hold about 15% of the sample.

The TCR comes from a woman aged 60-75 years with acute or convalescent COVID-19. Recombination linked TRBV29-1 to TRBJ1-2; TRBD1 matches 7 bases in the middle. Sequenced input: peripheral blood. This receptor has the CDR3 CSGRQGHGYTF. In nucleotides, the sequence is TGCAGCGGGAGACAGGGTCATGGCTACACCTTC.